This TCR beta chain was documented in a study of PD-1 blockade in mismatch repair-deficient tumors. TCRs were sequenced from a few patients responding to pembrolizumab. The protocol was immunoSEQ multiplex PCR, while the TCRdb copy is restricted to in-frame clones and leaves out a portion. The sample has some 19,000 clones; roughly 87% are singletons. V lost 6 bases, J lost 7 bases, and 9 bases lay in between. CDR3 size: 11 residues. Germline V CDR1 and CDR2: ENHRY, SYGVKD. This TCR came from an adult with mismatch repair-deficient cancer. This specimen was PBMCs, taken 52 weeks after starting pembrolizumab. V usage is TRBV10-3 and J usage is TRBJ1-1; D unclear. In DNA form, the CDR3 reads TGTGCCATCAGCTCCTATGATGAAGCTTTCTTT. Protein: CAISSYDEAFF.